These 17 T cell receptor beta chains were all obtained from the same sample, sequenced in a study of immune heterogeneity within non-small cell lung tumors listed by TCRdb under 2018. Sequencer: HiSeq X Ten. A multiplex PCR system amplified the TCR beta CDR3 region, with a first 10-cycle round using 32 V-gene forward and 13 J-gene reverse primers. TCRdb reran the public reads through fastp at Q25 and MiXCR, keeping productive beta chains. Each CDR3 protein appears once, grouped with its most common genes and DNA. The sample table holds roughly 3,000 distinct CDR3 sequences, of which around 41% were seen once. The ten largest clones take up roughly 20% of the sample. The TCR template was genomic DNA extracted from bulk tumor tissue, and around 0.55 ug of gDNA was amplified for each sample. During surgery, multiple biopsies were taken from each primary tumor and placed as far apart as possible within the tumor mass. Patients in the study cohort, which was described as untreated, were newly diagnosed NSCLC cases going through curative surgery.

The source material was lung tumor tissue. These receptors were collected from a woman aged 45-59 years with non-small cell lung cancer.

About this clonotype: Mismatch with germline at one junction end may stem from a read error. The gene calls are TRBV20-1 and TRBJ2-7; D is unresolved. The CDR3 contains 12 residues. CDR1 DFQATT and CDR2 SNEGSKA come from the germline V gene (reference sequence). CDR3 in DNA: TGCACTGCTAGGCCAGGCCTCTACGAGCATTACTTC. Encoded protein: CTARPGLYEHYF.

This clonotype is judged medium-sized. V gene TRBV20-1 combines with J gene TRBJ1-4; possible D gene TRBD1, 5 bases. There are 14 residues in the CDR3. Germline CDR1 and CDR2: DFQATT and SNEGSKA (reference sequence). With 5 bases removed from V and 2 bases from J, the gap between germline ends came to 12 bases. For the CDR3, the DNA is TGCAGTGCTCCCCAGGGAGGGACTAATGAAAAACTGTTTTTT. Translated, it gives CSAPQGGTNEKLFF.

As to this clonotype: A single base separates this from a much larger clone, so it may be a read error. The chain joins TRBV27 to TRBJ1-5; 7 bases are shared with TRBD1. CDR1 MNHEY and CDR2 SMNVEV come from the germline V gene (reference sequence). The CDR3 is made up of 13 amino acids. The CDR3 nucleotides are TGTGTCAGCAGACAGGGCCGCAATCAGCCCCAGCATTTT. This translates into CVSRQGRNQPQHF.

This clonotype is judged medium-sized. This CDR3 reads CATSEEPDTGELFF. DNA of the CDR3: TGTGCCACCAGTGAGGAACCGGACACCGGGGAGCTGTTTTTT. J is TRBJ2-2 and V is TRBV24-1; D is ambiguous. Germline-derived CDR1 and CDR2 are KGHDR and SFDVKD. V gave up 4 bases and J gave up 3 bases, with 8 bases separating them. The CDR3 contains 14 residues.

This clonotype has a handful of counts. V usage is TRBV6-4 and J usage is TRBJ2-3; 7 nucleotides agree with TRBD1. The germline V gene has CDR1 MRHNA and CDR2 SNTAGT. This CDR3 contains 15 residues. V dropped 9 bases and J dropped 2; count of bases not matched to a gene: 11. CDR3: CARADRDFSTDTQYF. The CDR3 DNA follows: TGTGCCAGAGCCGACAGGGATTTCTCCACAGATACGCAGTATTTT.

Judged by abundance, this clonotype is large. V gene TRBV5-5 combines with J gene TRBJ2-7; no firm D call. CDR3 size: 14 residues. CDR1 and CDR2 (germline): SGHKS, YYEKEE (reference sequence). Trimming pared 1 base from V and 4 bases from J, leaving 12 bases between. CDR3 in DNA: TGTGCCAGCAGCTTGATCCCTCAAGCTTACGAGCAGTACTTC. Translated, it gives CASSLIPQAYEQYF.

This clonotype was found a few times. This likely comes from a read error, as the CDR3 has no conserved phenylalanine or tryptophan at its end. The chain joins TRBV4-2 to TRBJ1-6; TRBD1 aligns across 9 bases. There are 16 residues in the CDR3. Germline V gene data show CDR1 as LGHNA and CDR2 as YNFKEQ. V was clipped by 1 base and J by 8 bases; unmatched bases: 6. The CDR3 nucleotides read TGTGCCAGCAGCCAAGGGGACAGGGCCTTGGATTCACCCCTCCACATT. As protein: CASSQGDRALDSPLHI.

This clonotype occurred a few times. The gene calls are TRBV6-1 and TRBJ2-5; perhaps D is TRBD1 or TRBD2 (5 bases each). V was cut by 5 bases and J by 3 bases, with 16 bases left in between. The CDR3 runs to 15 residues. Germline V gene data show CDR1 as MNHNS and CDR2 as SASEGT. Here the CDR3 reads CASSNLGTAKETQYF. In nucleotides, the CDR3 is TGTGCCAGCAGTAACCTCGGGACGGCAAAAGAGACCCAGTACTTC.

This clonotype is medium-sized within its sample. V and J are TRBV19 and TRBJ2-3, with D possibly matching TRBD2 (5 bases). Germline assignment: CDR1 LNHDA and CDR2 SQIVND (reference sequence). This CDR3 is built from 15 residues. Trimming took off 8 bases at V and 0 bases at J, with 15 bases between the two ends. The CDR3, as DNA: TGTGCCAGTCAGCCCCGACGGGAAAGCACAGATACGCAGTATTTT. It is translated as CASQPRRESTDTQYF.

This clonotype is deemed medium-sized. The chain recombines TRBV2 with TRBJ2-7; D remains ambiguous. The length of the CDR3 is 14 residues. Trimming took 1 base from V and 2 from J, leaving 9 bases between them. CDR1 is SNHLY, CDR2 FYNNEI, per germline. CDR3 loop: CASSEDSGTYEQYF. Written as DNA, the CDR3 is TGTGCCAGCAGTGAAGACTCCGGCACCTACGAGCAGTACTTC.

This chain joins TRBV19 and TRBJ2-5, with D hard to call. This CDR3 comprises 14 residues. Germline assignment: CDR1 LNHDA and CDR2 SQIVND (reference sequence). V lost 9 bases and J 5 bases, leaving 19 bases between the germline ends. The DNA for the CDR3 is TGTGCCAGCAGCCTGAGCCCTTCGACGGAGACCCAGTACTTC. Its translation is CASSLSPSTETQYF.

The count of this clonotype is one. The V call is TRBV15, the J call TRBJ2-3; D perhaps matches TRBD1 (5 bases). Germline CDR1 LNHNV, CDR2 YYDKDF (reference sequence). The CDR3 length is 12 residues. V dropped 7 bases and J dropped 6 bases, with 11 bases sitting between them. In DNA, the CDR3 is TGTGCCACCACCAGGGAAGGGGATACGCAGTATTTT. Translation: CATTREGDTQYF. Together with reference TRBV15 and TRBJ2-3, the CDR3 gives the full variable domain: DAMVIQNPRYQVTQFGKPVTLSCSQTLNHNVMYWYQQKSSQAPKLLFHYYDKDFNNEADTPDNFQSRRPNTSFCFLDIRSPGLGDTAMYLCATTREGDTQYFGPGTRLTVL.

This chain links TRBV4-2 with TRBJ1-3; a weak D match, TRBD1 (6 bases). Germline lookup yields CDR1 LGHNA and CDR2 YNFKEQ. V lost 1 base to trimming and J lost 4 bases, with 14 bases between them. This CDR3 spans 16 amino acids. The CDR3 here is CASSQGLAGGGNTIYF. CDR3 nucleotide sequence: TGTGCCAGCAGCCAAGGCCTCGCGGGGGGCGGAAACACCATATATTTT.

J is TRBJ2-3 and V is TRBV7-9, with 11 bases identical to TRBD2. V shed 5 bases and J 3 bases; nucleotides not matched to a gene: 7. Per the germline V gene, CDR1 is SEHNR and CDR2 is FQNEAQ (reference sequence). The CDR3 has 16 residues. The CDR3 nucleotides are TGTGCCAGCAGCGGAGGGACTAGCGGTCCGACAGATACGCAGTATTTT. Amino acid sequence: CASSGGTSGPTDTQYF.

By share of the sample, this clonotype is medium-sized. J is TRBJ1-5 and V is TRBV13; the D is unclear. V was trimmed by 3 bases and J by 2 bases, leaving 2 bases between them. The length of the CDR3 is 12 residues. Germline CDR1 is PRHDT and CDR2 is FYEKMQ (reference sequence). DNA of the CDR3: TGTGCCAGCAGCTTGGGCAATCAGCCCCAGCATTTT. Protein: CASSLGNQPQHF.

CDR3 amino acids: CSARTGRTGYTF. CDR3 nucleotide sequence: TGCAGTGCTCGGACGGGACGGACTGGCTACACCTTC. This sequence joins TRBV20-1 and TRBJ1-2; D is possibly TRBD1 (5 bases). Germline V CDR1 and CDR2: DFQATT, SNEGSKA (reference sequence). The CDR3 covers 12 residues. With 5 bases removed from V and 7 bases from J, the gap between germline ends came to 14 bases.

J is TRBJ2-5 and V is TRBV10-2; 11 nucleotides align to TRBD2. The CDR3 totals 15 residues. Trimming at V came to 3 bases and at J to 5 bases, leaving 5 bases not matched to a gene. CDR1 and CDR2 (germline): WSHSY, SAAADI. The CDR3 coding sequence is TGCGCCAGCAGTGAAACTAGCGGGAGTTCGGAGACCCAGTACTTC. Protein product: CASSETSGSSETQYF.